Sequencing of this TCR beta chain was carried out in a study of blood T cells in healthy people across ages. Study-level results: Per million T cells, TCR beta diversity dropped roughly linearly as age increased.

With regard to this clonotype: No antigen is known for it.

A second roughly 7 to 12 cycle PCR used barcoded and J-beta primers. Through a template-switch adaptor with 12 random nucleotides, each cDNA molecule received a tag. MiXCR was run by TCRdb on the 5' RACE reads, yielding one entry per CDR3 protein. Of approximately 1.5 million distinct CDR3 sequences in the sample, less than 45% were seen once. The donors, healthy Caucasians from Russia, were aged 6 to 90. The ends lost 3 bases at V and 2 bases at J; junction bases unmatched: 10. Germline CDR1 is SGHRS and CDR2 is YFSETQ. This CDR3 contains 16 residues. What was sequenced was blood. The chain uses TRBV5-1 and TRBJ1-2; 7 positions match TRBD1. This sequence originates from a woman under 30 in good health. For the CDR3, the DNA is TGCGCCAGCAGCTCAGCACCGGGACAGACCAACTATGGCTACACCTTC. As protein: CASSSAPGQTNYGYTF. The full variable domain, in which reference TRBV5-1 and TRBJ1-2 provide the parts outside the CDR3, is KAGVTQTPRYLIKTRGQQVTLSCSPISGHRSVSWYQQTPGQGLQFLFEYFSETQRNKGNFPGRFSGRQFSNSRSEMNVSTLELGDSALYLCASSSAPGQTNYGYTFGSGTRLTVV.